This TCR beta chain came from a study of shared T cell receptors in the human thymus. Libraries were prepared by immunoSEQ multiplex PCR; TCRdb keeps only in-frame clonotypes and omits some of them. The repertoire holds some 700,000 clones, with approximately 90% as singletons. Germline-derived CDR1 and CDR2 are MNHEY and SMNVEV (reference sequence). The trim removed 5 bases at V and 4 bases at J, leaving 7 bases unmatched. The CDR3 spans 16 residues. The data were also submitted as part of a second study, on human thymus T cells. That source notes: Surgeons resected thymus tissue during corrective heart surgery. V and J gene usage appeared biased in thymic and blood repertoires. Related reports documented highly overlapping thymic repertoires among unrelated individuals.

The TCR was taken from a boy under two years old with a congenital heart defect. Source material: thymocytes. The rearrangement links TRBV27 to TRBJ2-5, with TRBD2 matching 13 bases. The CDR3 DNA is TGTGCCAGCAGTCCAGGACTAGCGGGAGTATTAGAGACCCAGTACTTC. This translates into CASSPGLAGVLETQYF.